This is a list of T cell receptor beta chains from one sample in a study of Ad26.COV2.S vaccination and SARS-CoV-2 variants. Only in-frame clones appear in the TCRdb table, and some are missing; sequencing was by immunoSEQ multiplex PCR. The sample shows 320,000 or so clones, about 90% of them seen only once. This sample comprised peripheral blood, obtained in a trial of Ad26.COV2.S vaccine versus placebo. These receptors were taken from a person between 18 and 59 years old who received the Ad26.COV2.S COVID-19 vaccine or a placebo. CDR3s include the opening cysteine and the closing phenylalanine or tryptophan. The order of the fields is V gene, D gene, J gene, clone size, CDR3 length, CDR3 DNA, CDR3 protein. D genes are given only for firm matches. Clone size, where shown, is once, few, many, or a class for clones that have expanded.

V gene: TRBV10-3
D gene: TRBD1
J gene: TRBJ1-2
clone size: NA
CDR3 length: 16
CDR3 DNA: TGTGCCATCAGGCCAAGGGGTGGGACAGCTTCGTATGGCTACACCTTC
CDR3 protein: CAIRPRGGTASYGYTF

V gene: TRBV6-5
D gene: NA
J gene: TRBJ1-3
clone size: once
CDR3 length: 14
CDR3 DNA: TGTGCCAGCAACGGCAGATTCTCTGGAAACACCATATATTTT
CDR3 protein: CASNGRFSGNTIYF

V gene: TRBV28
D gene: TRBD1
J gene: TRBJ2-3
clone size: NA
CDR3 length: 14
CDR3 DNA: TGTGCCAGCAGCCAGGACAGGAACACAGATACGCAGTATTTT
CDR3 protein: CASSQDRNTDTQYF

V gene: TRBV12-2
D gene: NA
J gene: TRBJ2-1
clone size: NA
CDR3 length: 13
CDR3 DNA: TGTGCAAGTCGCCCTCGGGTCTGGGCGGAGCAGTTCTTC
CDR3 protein: CASRPRVWAEQFF

V gene: TRBV11-2
D gene: NA
J gene: TRBJ1-2
clone size: NA
CDR3 length: 14
CDR3 DNA: TGTGCCAGCAGCTTAGGGCGGATCCGCTATGGCTACACCTTC
CDR3 protein: CASSLGRIRYGYTF

V gene: TRBV18
D gene: NA
J gene: TRBJ2-3
clone size: NA
CDR3 length: 16
CDR3 DNA: TGTGCCAGCTCACCCGGGGGTGTAGGTAGCACAGATACGCAGTATTTT
CDR3 protein: CASSPGGVGSTDTQYF

V gene: TRBV5-1
D gene: NA
J gene: TRBJ1-1
clone size: NA
CDR3 length: 15
CDR3 DNA: TGCGCCAGCAGCCCAAGACAGAATACACTATCGGAAGCTTTCTTT
CDR3 protein: CASSPRQNTLSEAFF

V gene: TRBV6-2/TRBV6-3
D gene: TRBD2
J gene: TRBJ2-1
clone size: NA
CDR3 length: 16
CDR3 DNA: TGTGCCAGCAGTTTCAACTTAGCGGGAGGGCCCTATGAGCAGTTCTTC
CDR3 protein: CASSFNLAGGPYEQFF

V gene: TRBV14
D gene: TRBD1
J gene: TRBJ2-7
clone size: NA
CDR3 length: 18
CDR3 DNA: TGTGCCAGCAGCCACGACGAGCCGGGACAGGAACTATCCTACGAGCAGTACTTC
CDR3 protein: CASSHDEPGQELSYEQYF

V gene: TRBV25-1
D gene: NA
J gene: TRBJ1-4
clone size: NA
CDR3 length: 17
CDR3 DNA: TGTGCCAGCAGTGATCATACGTCAGGGAAGGGGAATGAAAAACTGTTTTTT
CDR3 protein: CASSDHTSGKGNEKLFF

V gene: TRBV5-1
D gene: NA
J gene: TRBJ2-1
clone size: NA
CDR3 length: 16
CDR3 DNA: TGCGCCAGCAGCTTGGGGGTAGGGGAGTCCTACAATGAGCAGTTCTTC
CDR3 protein: CASSLGVGESYNEQFF

V gene: TRBV5-6
D gene: TRBD2
J gene: TRBJ2-5
clone size: NA
CDR3 length: 16
CDR3 DNA: TGTGCCAGCAGCTTGTTAGCGGGGGGCACCCAAGAGACCCAGTACTTC
CDR3 protein: CASSLLAGGTQETQYF

V gene: TRBV18
D gene: TRBD2
J gene: TRBJ2-3
clone size: NA
CDR3 length: 17
CDR3 DNA: TGTGCCAGCTCACTCTCGACTAGCTTATATTACACAGATACGCAGTATTTT
CDR3 protein: CASSLSTSLYYTDTQYF

V gene: TRBV6-5
D gene: TRBD1
J gene: TRBJ1-2
clone size: NA
CDR3 length: 15
CDR3 DNA: TGTGCCAGCAGTAAACAGGGGGCTGTCGACTATGGCTACACCTTC
CDR3 protein: CASSKQGAVDYGYTF

V gene: TRBV6-6
D gene: NA
J gene: TRBJ2-6
clone size: NA
CDR3 length: 18
CDR3 DNA: TGTGCCAGCAGTCGGACGGGGGCCCTCCTCTCTGGGGCCAACGTCCTGACTTTC
CDR3 protein: CASSRTGALLSGANVLTF

V gene: TRBV5-1
D gene: NA
J gene: TRBJ1-1
clone size: NA
CDR3 length: 14
CDR3 DNA: TGCGCCAGCAGGGTACAGGGAATGAACACTGAAGCTTTCTTT
CDR3 protein: CASRVQGMNTEAFF

V gene: TRBV7-2
D gene: NA
J gene: TRBJ1-2
clone size: NA
CDR3 length: 16
CDR3 DNA: TGTGCCAGCAGCGAACAAGGGGGGCACCTGAACTATGGCTACACCTTC
CDR3 protein: CASSEQGGHLNYGYTF

V gene: TRBV30
D gene: NA
J gene: TRBJ2-2
clone size: NA
CDR3 length: 14
CDR3 DNA: TGTGCCTGGAAAGGAGGTGCGAACACCGGGGAGCTGTTTTTT
CDR3 protein: CAWKGGANTGELFF

V gene: TRBV30
D gene: NA
J gene: TRBJ1-2
clone size: NA
CDR3 length: 13
CDR3 DNA: TGTGCCTGGTCTGGTCAGGTTCTCCGTGGCTACACCTTC
CDR3 protein: CAWSGQVLRGYTF

V gene: TRBV25-1
D gene: TRBD1
J gene: TRBJ2-7
clone size: NA
CDR3 length: 13
CDR3 DNA: TGTGCCAGTAGTGAAGGGGACAGAAAAACTCAGTACTTC
CDR3 protein: CASSEGDRKTQYF

V gene: TRBV7-9
D gene: NA
J gene: TRBJ1-3
clone size: NA
CDR3 length: 13
CDR3 DNA: TGTGCCAGCAGCCCCCCGGGGGCGGACACCATATATTTT
CDR3 protein: CASSPPGADTIYF

V gene: TRBV28
D gene: TRBD1
J gene: TRBJ1-2
clone size: few
CDR3 length: 14
CDR3 DNA: TGTGCCAACACCCAAGGGACAGGGGGCGGCGGCTACACCTTC
CDR3 protein: CANTQGTGGGGYTF

V gene: TRBV7-8
D gene: TRBD1
J gene: TRBJ1-1
clone size: NA
CDR3 length: 15
CDR3 DNA: TGTGCCAGCAGCTTGGACAGGGGAATGAACACTGAAGCTTTCTTT
CDR3 protein: CASSLDRGMNTEAFF

V gene: TRBV19
D gene: NA
J gene: TRBJ2-6
clone size: NA
CDR3 length: 17
CDR3 DNA: TGTGCCAGTAGTTCTGGCGGGGCCGTCTCTGGGGCCAACGTCCTGACTTTC
CDR3 protein: CASSSGGAVSGANVLTF

V gene: TRBV6-1
D gene: NA
J gene: TRBJ2-1
clone size: once
CDR3 length: 13
CDR3 DNA: TGTGCCAGCAGTGATGAGTTTTACAATGAGCAGTTCTTC
CDR3 protein: CASSDEFYNEQFF

V gene: TRBV14
D gene: NA
J gene: TRBJ1-2
clone size: NA
CDR3 length: 13
CDR3 DNA: TGTGCCAGCCCTGAGACCGAGAACTATGGCTACACCTTC
CDR3 protein: CASPETENYGYTF

V gene: TRBV6-2/TRBV6-3
D gene: NA
J gene: TRBJ2-7
clone size: NA
CDR3 length: 12
CDR3 DNA: TGTGCCAGCAGTTTGGGGAGTTACGAGCAGTACTTC
CDR3 protein: CASSLGSYEQYF

V gene: TRBV7-2
D gene: TRBD2
J gene: TRBJ2-5
clone size: NA
CDR3 length: 17
CDR3 DNA: TGTGCCAGCAGCCTCCGCCCGGGACTAGCGGGGGGTGAGACCCAGTACTTC
CDR3 protein: CASSLRPGLAGGETQYF

V gene: TRBV5-1
D gene: NA
J gene: TRBJ1-1
clone size: NA
CDR3 length: 16
CDR3 DNA: TGCGCCAGCAGAATTCGGGTCGGTCTAGCGAACACTGAAGCTTTCTTT
CDR3 protein: CASRIRVGLANTEAFF

V gene: TRBV4-3
D gene: NA
J gene: TRBJ1-2
clone size: NA
CDR3 length: 14
CDR3 DNA: TGCGCCAGCAGCCAAGATAATCCGAACTATGGCTACACCTTC
CDR3 protein: CASSQDNPNYGYTF

V gene: TRBV10-1
D gene: TRBD1
J gene: TRBJ2-7
clone size: NA
CDR3 length: 16
CDR3 DNA: TGCGCCAGCAGTGATAACTTCGGTCAGGGGGTATACGAGCAGTACTTC
CDR3 protein: CASSDNFGQGVYEQYF

V gene: TRBV6-5
D gene: NA
J gene: TRBJ1-3
clone size: once
CDR3 length: 14
CDR3 DNA: TGTGCCAGCAGTTACCGAACAGGAGGAGACACCATATATTTT
CDR3 protein: CASSYRTGGDTIYF

V gene: TRBV28
D gene: NA
J gene: TRBJ1-3
clone size: NA
CDR3 length: 13
CDR3 DNA: TGTGCCAGCCTCCTTTCGAGCAGAAGGGGCATATATTTT
CDR3 protein: CASLLSSRRGIYF

V gene: TRBV2
D gene: NA
J gene: TRBJ2-5
clone size: NA
CDR3 length: 12
CDR3 DNA: TGTGCCGGAGGGATGGTCTTTCAATCCCAGTACTTC
CDR3 protein: CAGGMVFQSQYF

V gene: TRBV3-1/TRBV3-2
D gene: NA
J gene: TRBJ1-5
clone size: NA
CDR3 length: 13
CDR3 DNA: TGTGCCAGCAGCCCCAGGGGTAGTCAGCCCCAGCATTTT
CDR3 protein: CASSPRGSQPQHF

V gene: TRBV6-5
D gene: TRBD1
J gene: TRBJ2-1
clone size: NA
CDR3 length: 16
CDR3 DNA: TGTGCCAGCAGTTACTCCCCTGGGACAGTGTACAATGAGCAGTTCTTC
CDR3 protein: CASSYSPGTVYNEQFF

V gene: TRBV27
D gene: TRBD2
J gene: TRBJ2-3
clone size: once
CDR3 length: 16
CDR3 DNA: TGTGCCAGCAGAAGACTAGCGGGGGGGTACACAGATACGCAGTATTTT
CDR3 protein: CASRRLAGGYTDTQYF

V gene: TRBV5-1
D gene: NA
J gene: TRBJ1-1
clone size: NA
CDR3 length: 14
CDR3 DNA: TGCGCCAGCAGCTCAGGACAGTTGAACACTGAAGCTTTCTTT
CDR3 protein: CASSSGQLNTEAFF

V gene: TRBV21-1
D gene: NA
J gene: TRBJ1-2
clone size: NA
CDR3 length: 15
CDR3 DNA: TGTGCCAGCAGCAAAGGCAGGACAGGTTTCTATGGCTACACCTTC
CDR3 protein: CASSKGRTGFYGYTF

V gene: TRBV10-2
D gene: NA
J gene: TRBJ1-4
clone size: NA
CDR3 length: 15
CDR3 DNA: TGCGCCAGCAAGGACAGTCGTGCAACTAATGAAAAACTGTTTTTT
CDR3 protein: CASKDSRATNEKLFF

V gene: TRBV9
D gene: NA
J gene: TRBJ1-1
clone size: NA
CDR3 length: 14
CDR3 DNA: TGTGCCAGCAGCGTGACAGCACTTAACACTGAAGCTTTCTTT
CDR3 protein: CASSVTALNTEAFF

V gene: TRBV3-1/TRBV3-2
D gene: NA
J gene: TRBJ1-2
clone size: NA
CDR3 length: 17
CDR3 DNA: TGTGCCAGCAGCCCTCTCTCAACAGGCCTAGTTTACTATGGCTACACCTTC
CDR3 protein: CASSPLSTGLVYYGYTF

V gene: TRBV6-5
D gene: TRBD2
J gene: TRBJ2-3
clone size: once
CDR3 length: 15
CDR3 DNA: TGTGCCAGCAGTTACACGGGGGGGCCGTCAGATACGCAGTATTTT
CDR3 protein: CASSYTGGPSDTQYF

V gene: TRBV6-4
D gene: NA
J gene: TRBJ1-2
clone size: NA
CDR3 length: 15
CDR3 DNA: TGTGCCAGCACCCCCGAACCGTCTGTTCCTTATGGCTACACCTTC
CDR3 protein: CASTPEPSVPYGYTF

V gene: TRBV3-1/TRBV3-2
D gene: TRBD1
J gene: TRBJ1-1
clone size: NA
CDR3 length: 15
CDR3 DNA: TGTGCCAGCAGCCGAGGACAGGGGAGGAACACTGAAGCTTTCTTT
CDR3 protein: CASSRGQGRNTEAFF

V gene: TRBV30
D gene: NA
J gene: TRBJ1-1
clone size: NA
CDR3 length: 17
CDR3 DNA: TGTGCCTCGGGAGGGGGAGGAAATACGCTCCTGAACACTGAAGCTTTCTTT
CDR3 protein: CASGGGGNTLLNTEAFF

V gene: TRBV4-3
D gene: NA
J gene: TRBJ1-5
clone size: NA
CDR3 length: 15
CDR3 DNA: TGCGCCAGCAGCCAAGAGGCAGGGGCCGGCCAGCCCCAGCATTTT
CDR3 protein: CASSQEAGAGQPQHF